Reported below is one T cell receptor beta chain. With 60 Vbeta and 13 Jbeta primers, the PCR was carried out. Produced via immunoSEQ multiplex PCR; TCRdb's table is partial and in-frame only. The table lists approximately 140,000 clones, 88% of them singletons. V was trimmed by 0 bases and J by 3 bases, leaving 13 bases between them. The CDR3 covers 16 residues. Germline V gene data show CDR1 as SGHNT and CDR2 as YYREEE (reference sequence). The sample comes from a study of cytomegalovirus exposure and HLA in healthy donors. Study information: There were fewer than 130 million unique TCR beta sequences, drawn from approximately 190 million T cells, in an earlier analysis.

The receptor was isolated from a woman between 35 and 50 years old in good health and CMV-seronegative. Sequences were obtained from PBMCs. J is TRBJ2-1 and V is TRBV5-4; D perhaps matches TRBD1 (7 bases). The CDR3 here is CASSLGPGGIYNEQFF. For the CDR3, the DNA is TGTGCCAGCAGCTTGGGGCCAGGGGGGATCTACAATGAGCAGTTCTTC.